The 13 T cell receptor beta chains below come from one sample, sequenced in a study of OX40 agonist ivuxolimab in advanced cancers. TCRdb's table, derived via immunoSEQ multiplex PCR, lists solely in-frame clones and lacks some. The data contain 55,000 to 80,000 clones, roughly 90% of them seen just once; the ten biggest clones take up approximately 0.25%. The specimen was CD4+ or CD8+ T cells sorted from blood, collected in a trial of the OX40 agonist ivuxolimab. These receptors all stem from an adult with an advanced solid tumor such as melanoma, head and neck, liver or kidney cancer.

This chain links TRBV27 with TRBJ2-3; no clear D gene. CDR3 length: 13 residues. V lost 4 bases and J lost 2, with 7 bases in between. The germline gives CDR1 MNHEY, CDR2 SMNVEV (reference sequence). The CDR3 DNA sequence: TGTGCCAGCAGTTCAAACCCCACAGATACGCAGTATTTT. This translates into CASSSNPTDTQYF.

The CDR3 nucleotides read TGTGCCAGCAGTTACTCGATTCAGGGTAATTCACCCCTCCACTTT. Translated: CASSYSIQGNSPLHF. This chain links TRBV6-5 with TRBJ1-6; D possibly corresponds to TRBD1 (5 bases). This CDR3 contains 15 residues. Trimming shortened V by 0 bases and J by 6 bases, and 9 bases separated the two germline ends. Germline CDR1 and CDR2: MNHEY and SVGAGI.

This chain connects TRBV5-1 to TRBJ2-1; TRBD2 aligns across 7 bases. Trimming cost V 0 bases and J 7 bases; bases outside gene matches: 4. The germline CDR1 and CDR2 sequences are SGHRS and YFSETQ. CDR3 length: 14 amino acids. The CDR3 bases are TGCGCCAGCAGCTTGGGGGAGGGATGGAATGAGCAGTTCTTC. Amino acid sequence: CASSLGEGWNEQFF.

The chain joins TRBV6-1 to TRBJ2-5; D possibly corresponds to TRBD2 (6 bases). The J call may be mistaken, given a closer DNA end match to TRBJ2-7. The CDR3 loop spans 14 amino acids. Germline V gene lookup returns CDR1 MNHNS and CDR2 SASEGT. The CDR3 is CATGLGDRGNEQYF. The CDR3 bases are TGTGCCACTGGGTTGGGGGACCGGGGGAACGAGCAGTACTTC.

The V call is TRBV4-1, the J call TRBJ2-1; TRBD2 aligns across 7 bases. Unmatched junction bases numbered 14, after V lost 3 bases and J lost 9 bases. The length of the CDR3 is 16 residues. From germline, CDR1 is MGHRA and CDR2 YSYEKL. CDR3 DNA sequence: TGCGCCAGCAGCCATCCCGGACTAGAAAGATCCGGTGAGCAGTTCTTC. Residues: CASSHPGLERSGEQFF.

J is TRBJ1-2 and V is TRBV6-1; TRBD1 might be the D (6 bases). This CDR3 spans 15 amino acids. V lost 2 bases, J lost 4 bases, and 14 bases lay in between. Germline CDR1 is MNHNS and CDR2 is SASEGT. CDR3 sequence: CASSETRGLGYGYTF. The DNA of the CDR3 is TGTGCCAGCAGTGAAACTCGGGGGCTCGGCTATGGCTACACCTTC.

This clone was observed once. The chain couples TRBV10-3 to TRBJ1-4; no definite D call. Trimming removed 4 bases at V and 5 bases at J, with 11 bases between. CDR1 ENHRY and CDR2 SYGVKD come from the germline V gene. This CDR3 is 14 amino acids long. This CDR3 is CAISVSGTNEKLFF. Here the CDR3 DNA reads TGTGCCATCAGTGTATCAGGAACGAATGAAAAACTGTTTTTT.

The chain's CDR3 is CATSSATLAGGISYEQYF. As DNA, the CDR3 is TGTGCCACCAGCAGCGCAACGTTAGCGGGAGGTATATCCTACGAGCAGTACTTC. The chain uses TRBV15 and TRBJ2-7, with 10 bases matching TRBD2. The V segment lost 3 bases and the J segment 1 base; nucleotides outside the gene matches: 12. Germline CDR1 and CDR2: LNHNV and YYDKDF (reference sequence). There are 18 residues in the CDR3.

This chain links TRBV21-1 with TRBJ1-3; no DNA check was done on the table's D call, TRBD1. TRBV21-1 counts as a pseudogene. This CDR3 spans 16 amino acids. The CDR3 nucleotides read TGTGCCAGCAGCAGGGACGGACAGGGGTCTGGAAACACCATATATTTT. Translation: CASSRDGQGSGNTIYF.

In this sample, this clone turned up once. V gene TRBV11-1 combines with J gene TRBJ1-4; 9 nucleotides match TRBD1. Germline assignment: CDR1 SGHAT and CDR2 FQDESV (reference sequence). The J segment lost 6 bases and the V segment lost 5 bases, leaving 13 bases of the junction unmatched. There are 17 residues in the CDR3. CDR3 sequence (DNA): TGTGCCAGCAGCCTACGGACAGGGGCCGGATCTTATGAAAAACTGTTTTTT. Translated: CASSLRTGAGSYEKLFF.

J is TRBJ2-3 and V is TRBV15; D uncertain. The CDR3 has 13 residues. Germline CDR1 reads LNHNV; CDR2 reads YYDKDF (reference sequence). Deletions cut 5 bases from V and 4 bases from J, with 10 bases between. CDR3 residues: CATSPSPSDTQYF. The CDR3 bases are TGTGCCACCAGCCCCAGTCCCTCAGATACGCAGTATTTT.

The V gene is TRBV7-2, the J gene TRBJ2-5; D gene unclear. The CDR3 spans 12 residues. The V gene's germline CDR1 is SGHTA and CDR2 FQGNSA. Trimming took 5 bases from V and 4 from J, leaving 8 bases between them. CDR3 residues: CASSDTPETQYF. The DNA of the CDR3 is TGTGCCAGCAGCGATACCCCAGAGACCCAGTACTTC.

This chain connects TRBV10-3 to TRBJ2-3; no clear D. V shed 6 bases and J shed 6 bases, with 7 bases lying between them. Germline-derived CDR1 and CDR2 are ENHRY and SYGVKD. CDR3 length equals 11 residues. This chain's CDR3 is CAISGRDTQYF. In DNA form, the CDR3 reads TGTGCCATCAGCGGACGGGATACGCAGTATTTT.